Sequencing of this TCR beta chain was carried out in a study of Graves' ophthalmopathy and Graves' hyperthyroidism. Trimming removed 6 bases from V and 0 bases from J, with 6 bases in between. The V gene's germline CDR1 is SQVTM and CDR2 ANQGSEA. The CDR3 consists of 11 residues. Amplified TCR beta CDR3 regions were obtained using RNA transcripts as template. In the first round, RT-PCR was carried out with HTBI primers, and a multiplex PCR formed the second round. Via MiXCR, TCRdb re-called the multiplex PCR reads, giving one row per CDR3 protein. The data contain some 380,000 distinct CDR3 sequences, less than 20% of them singletons. Study-level results: Among thyroid clonotypes expanded above 0.001 frequency, most also appeared in blood.

Of note for this clonotype: Its target is unknown.

The receptor was isolated from a woman between 18 and 29 years old with stable Graves' hyperthyroidism. The sequenced material came from peripheral blood. The chain has TRBV29-1 and TRBJ2-7, with D uncertain. The CDR3 DNA follows: TGCAGCGTACAGCCCTCCTACGAGCAGTACTTC. Its protein product is CSVQPSYEQYF.